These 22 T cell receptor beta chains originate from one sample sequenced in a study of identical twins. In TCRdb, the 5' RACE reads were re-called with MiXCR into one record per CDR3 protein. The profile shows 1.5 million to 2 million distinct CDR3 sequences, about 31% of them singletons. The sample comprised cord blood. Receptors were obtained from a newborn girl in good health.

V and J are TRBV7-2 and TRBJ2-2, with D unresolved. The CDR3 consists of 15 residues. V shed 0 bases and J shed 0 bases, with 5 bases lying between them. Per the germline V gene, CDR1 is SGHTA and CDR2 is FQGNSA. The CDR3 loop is CASSLASANTGELFF. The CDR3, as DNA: TGTGCCAGCAGCTTAGCGTCGGCGAACACCGGGGAGCTGTTTTTT.

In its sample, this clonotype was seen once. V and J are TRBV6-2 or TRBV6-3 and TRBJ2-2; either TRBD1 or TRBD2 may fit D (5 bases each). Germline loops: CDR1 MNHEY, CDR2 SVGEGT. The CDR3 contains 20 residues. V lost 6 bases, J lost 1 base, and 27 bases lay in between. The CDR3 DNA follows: TGTGCCAGCAGACCTCTTCGGGGCCTCTACACTAAGTTGAACACCGGGGAGCTGTTTTTT. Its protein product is CASRPLRGLYTKLNTGELFF.

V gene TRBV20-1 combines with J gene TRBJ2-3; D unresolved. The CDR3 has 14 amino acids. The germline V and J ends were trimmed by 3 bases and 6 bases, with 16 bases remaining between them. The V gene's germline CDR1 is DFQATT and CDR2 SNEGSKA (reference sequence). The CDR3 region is CSASTSPSGDTQYF. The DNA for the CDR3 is TGCAGTGCTAGCACCTCCCCCTCTGGGGATACGCAGTATTTT.

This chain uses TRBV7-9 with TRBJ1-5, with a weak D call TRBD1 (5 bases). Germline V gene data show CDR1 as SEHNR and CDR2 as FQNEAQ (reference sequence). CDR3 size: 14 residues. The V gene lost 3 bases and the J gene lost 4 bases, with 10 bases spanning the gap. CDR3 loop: CASSFDQGNQPQHF. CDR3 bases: TGTGCCAGCAGCTTTGATCAGGGTAATCAGCCCCAGCATTTT.

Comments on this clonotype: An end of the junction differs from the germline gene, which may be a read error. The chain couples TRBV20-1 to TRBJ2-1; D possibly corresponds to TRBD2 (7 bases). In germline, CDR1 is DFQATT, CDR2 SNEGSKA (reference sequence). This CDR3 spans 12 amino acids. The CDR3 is CSSSEGGNEQFF. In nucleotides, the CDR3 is TGCAGTTCTAGTGAGGGGGGGAATGAGCAGTTCTTC.

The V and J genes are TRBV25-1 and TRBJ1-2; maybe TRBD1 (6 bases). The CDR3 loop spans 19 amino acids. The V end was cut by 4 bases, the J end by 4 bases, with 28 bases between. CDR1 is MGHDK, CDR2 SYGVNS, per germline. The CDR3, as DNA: TGTGCCAGCAGTGGGAGCCGCTTTAAACAGGGTGAAGCTGGCTATGGCTACACCTTC. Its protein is CASSGSRFKQGEAGYGYTF.

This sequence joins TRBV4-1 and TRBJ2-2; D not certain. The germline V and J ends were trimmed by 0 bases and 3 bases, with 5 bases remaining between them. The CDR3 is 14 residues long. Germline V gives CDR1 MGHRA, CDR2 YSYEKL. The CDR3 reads CASSQDRHTGELFF. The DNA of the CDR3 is TGCGCCAGCAGCCAAGATAGGCACACCGGGGAGCTGTTTTTT.

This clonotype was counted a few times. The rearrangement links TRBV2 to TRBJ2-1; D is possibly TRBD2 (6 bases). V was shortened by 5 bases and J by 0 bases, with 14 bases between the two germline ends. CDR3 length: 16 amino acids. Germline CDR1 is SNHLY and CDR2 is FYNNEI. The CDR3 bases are TGTGCCAGCAGTTCCCCTAGCGCCTACTCCTACAATGAGCAGTTCTTC. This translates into CASSSPSAYSYNEQFF.

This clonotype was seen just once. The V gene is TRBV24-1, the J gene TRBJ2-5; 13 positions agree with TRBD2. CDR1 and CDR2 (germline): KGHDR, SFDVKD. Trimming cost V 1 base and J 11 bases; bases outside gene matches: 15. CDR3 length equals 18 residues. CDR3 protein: CATSDLPGTSGKNNEQYF. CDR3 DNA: TGTGCCACCAGTGATTTACCCGGGACTAGCGGGAAAAACAATGAGCAGTACTTC.

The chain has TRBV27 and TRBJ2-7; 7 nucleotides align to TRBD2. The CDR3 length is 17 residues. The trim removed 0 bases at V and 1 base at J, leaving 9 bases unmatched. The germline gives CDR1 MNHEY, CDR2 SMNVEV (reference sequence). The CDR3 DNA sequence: TGTGCCAGCAGTTTATCGACGGGGGGAACGGGGTCCTACGAGCAGTACTTC. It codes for CASSLSTGGTGSYEQYF.

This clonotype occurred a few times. The CDR3: CASSLDSLETQYF. Written as DNA, the CDR3 is TGTGCCAGCAGCCTTGACAGCTTAGAGACCCAGTACTTC. The J gene is TRBJ2-5, the V gene TRBV7-2, with a weak D call TRBD1 (5 bases). The CDR3 extends over 13 amino acids. The germline V and J ends were trimmed by 5 bases and 4 bases, with 11 bases remaining between them. Germline V gene sequence: CDR1 SGHTA, CDR2 FQGNSA.

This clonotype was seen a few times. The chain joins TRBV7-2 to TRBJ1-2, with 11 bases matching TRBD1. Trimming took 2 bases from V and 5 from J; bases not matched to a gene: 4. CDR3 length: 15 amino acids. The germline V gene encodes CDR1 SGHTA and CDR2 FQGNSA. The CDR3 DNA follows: TGTGCCAGCAGCTTACGGACAGGGGGCTGGTATGGCTACACCTTC. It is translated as CASSLRTGGWYGYTF. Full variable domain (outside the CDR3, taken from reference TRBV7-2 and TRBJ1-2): GAGVSQSPSNKVTEKGKDVELRCDPISGHTALYWYRQSLGQGLEFLIYFQGNSAPDKSGLPSDRFSAERTGGSVSTLTIQRTQQEDSAVYLCASSLRTGGWYGYTFGSGTRLTVV.

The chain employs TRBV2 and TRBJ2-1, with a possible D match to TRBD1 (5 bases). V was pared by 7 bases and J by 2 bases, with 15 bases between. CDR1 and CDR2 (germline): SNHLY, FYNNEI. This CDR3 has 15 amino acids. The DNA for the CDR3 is TGTGCCAGCAAGCCCCAGGGTACCCCCTACAATGAGCAGTTCTTC. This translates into CASKPQGTPYNEQFF.

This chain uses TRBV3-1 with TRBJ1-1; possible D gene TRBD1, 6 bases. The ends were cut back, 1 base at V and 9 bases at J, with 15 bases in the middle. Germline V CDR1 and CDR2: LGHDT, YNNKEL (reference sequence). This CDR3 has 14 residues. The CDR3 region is CASSQGAGVPKAFF. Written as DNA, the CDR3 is TGTGCCAGCAGCCAAGGGGCAGGGGTTCCCAAAGCTTTCTTT.

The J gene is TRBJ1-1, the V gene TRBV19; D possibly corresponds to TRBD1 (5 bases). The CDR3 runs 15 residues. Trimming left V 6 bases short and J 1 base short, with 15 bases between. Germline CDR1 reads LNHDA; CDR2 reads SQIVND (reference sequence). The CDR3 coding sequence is TGTGCCAGTAGCCAAGGGGTCAACACGAACACTGAAGCTTTCTTT. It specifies CASSQGVNTNTEAFF.

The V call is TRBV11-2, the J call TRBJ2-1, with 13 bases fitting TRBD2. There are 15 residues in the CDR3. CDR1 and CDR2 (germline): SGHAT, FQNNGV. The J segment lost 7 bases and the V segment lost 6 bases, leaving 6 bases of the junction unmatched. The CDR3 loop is CASRLLAGGHNEQFF. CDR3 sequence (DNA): TGTGCCAGCAGACTACTAGCGGGGGGGCATAATGAGCAGTTCTTC.

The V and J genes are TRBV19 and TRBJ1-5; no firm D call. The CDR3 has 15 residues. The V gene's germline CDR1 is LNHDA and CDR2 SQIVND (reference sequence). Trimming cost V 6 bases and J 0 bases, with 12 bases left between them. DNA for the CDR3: TGTGCCAGTAGGGTTCGGGTATATAGCAATCAGCCCCAGCATTTT. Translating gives CASRVRVYSNQPQHF.

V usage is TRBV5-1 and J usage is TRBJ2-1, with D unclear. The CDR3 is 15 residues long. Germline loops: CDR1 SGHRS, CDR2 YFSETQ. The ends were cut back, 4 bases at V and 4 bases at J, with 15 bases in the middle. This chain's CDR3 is CASSPPFGPYNEQFF. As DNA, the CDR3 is TGCGCCAGCAGCCCCCCCTTTGGGCCGTACAATGAGCAGTTCTTC. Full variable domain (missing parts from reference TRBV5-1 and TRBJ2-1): KAGVTQTPRYLIKTRGQQVTLSCSPISGHRSVSWYQQTPGQGLQFLFEYFSETQRNKGNFPGRFSGRQFSNSRSEMNVSTLELGDSALYLCASSPPFGPYNEQFFGPGTRLTVL.

The CDR3 DNA sequence: TGTGCCAGCAGCCCCCTGGACGGACCTAACTATGGCTACACCTTC. Residues: CASSPLDGPNYGYTF. The rearrangement links TRBV7-9 to TRBJ1-2, with D hard to call. The CDR3 is made up of 15 amino acids. V lost 5 bases, J lost 0 bases, and 13 bases lay in between. Germline CDR1 SEHNR, CDR2 FQNEAQ (reference sequence).

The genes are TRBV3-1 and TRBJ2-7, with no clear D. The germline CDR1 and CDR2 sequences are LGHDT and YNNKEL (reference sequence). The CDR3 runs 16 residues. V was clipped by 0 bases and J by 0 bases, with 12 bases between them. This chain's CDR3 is CASSQDPASSSYEQYF. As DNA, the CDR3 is TGTGCCAGCAGCCAAGATCCGGCTTCCAGCTCCTACGAGCAGTACTTC.

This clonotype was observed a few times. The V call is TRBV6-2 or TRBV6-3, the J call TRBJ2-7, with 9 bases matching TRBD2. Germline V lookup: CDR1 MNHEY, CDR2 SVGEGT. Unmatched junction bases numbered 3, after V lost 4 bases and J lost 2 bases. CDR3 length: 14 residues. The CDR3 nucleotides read TGTGCCAGCAGTTCTTGGACTAGCGCCTACGAGCAGTACTTC. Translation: CASSSWTSAYEQYF.

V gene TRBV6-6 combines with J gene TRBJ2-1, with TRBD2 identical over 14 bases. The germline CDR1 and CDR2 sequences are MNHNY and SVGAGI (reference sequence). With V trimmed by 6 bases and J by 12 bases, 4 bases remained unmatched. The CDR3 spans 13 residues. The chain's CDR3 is CASRTSGGVLQFF. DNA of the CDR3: TGTGCCAGCAGGACTAGCGGGGGGGTCCTGCAGTTCTTC.